These 7 T cell receptor beta chains originate from one sample sequenced in a study of T cells expressing NK-cell markers. Following a re-call of the 5' RACE reads, TCRdb has one entry per CDR3 protein and lacks DNA. The listing records some 600,000 distinct CDR3 sequences. The sample consisted of blood T cells: a sorted CD56 or NKG2C T cell subset, CD4+ or CD8+ T cells, or bulk PBMC T cells (not recorded which). The receptors here all came from a man younger than 35 in good health.

J is TRBJ2-3 and V is TRBV11-1; as DNA is missing, the TRBD2 call by TCRdb cannot be tested. This CDR3 comprises 19 residues. The germline V gene encodes CDR1 SGHAT and CDR2 FQDESV (reference sequence). CDR3 residues: CASSAGGIAGSTSTDTQYF.

The chain joins TRBV20-1 to TRBJ2-5; no DNA is available, so the TRBD2 call from TCRdb remains unchecked. The germline gives CDR1 DFQATT, CDR2 SNEGSKA (reference sequence). The CDR3 runs to 14 residues. Here the CDR3 reads CSAGTSGGQETQYF.

The rearrangement uses TRBV6-2 or TRBV6-3 and TRBJ1-4; the TCRdb D gene call, TRBD1, has no DNA to confirm it. Germline CDR1 MNHEY, CDR2 SVGEGT. The CDR3 has 14 residues. The CDR3: CASSYGTASVKLFF.

The chain couples TRBV12-3 or TRBV12-4 to TRBJ1-5. The length of the CDR3 is 14 residues. CDR3: CASSIDGANQPQHF.

The chain carries TRBV20-1 and TRBJ2-5. The CDR3 sequence is 12 residues long. CDR1 DFQATT and CDR2 SNEGSKA come from the germline V gene (reference sequence). This CDR3 reads CSASYLRETQYF.

The V gene is TRBV24-1, the J gene TRBJ1-1. This CDR3 has 15 amino acids. Germline CDR1 and CDR2: KGHDR and SFDVKD. The CDR3 spells CATSDLSGPNTEAFF.

This chain connects TRBV6-1 to TRBJ1-2; without DNA, the TCRdb call of TRBD1 cannot be checked. The CDR3 sequence is 17 residues long. Germline values: CDR1 MNHNS, CDR2 SASEGT. The CDR3 region is CASRSLGGGRLNYGYTF.